This T cell receptor (beta chain) was recovered during a study of patients and donors after allogeneic stem cell transplantation. Germline CDR1 and CDR2: SGHTA and FQGNSA. CDR3 size: 16 residues. V was clipped by 1 base and J by 4 bases; unmatched bases: 7. TCRdb processed the RT-PCR reads anew with MiXCR; each CDR3 protein has one entry. This table has 200,000 to 250,000 distinct CDR3 sequences, 14% appearing once. The sample was blood, either unsorted or a sorted T cell fraction (not recorded which). The sequence came from a human donor who was either an allogeneic HSCT recipient or a stem cell or donor lymphocyte infusion donor (not recorded which). It is not recorded whose cells these are; they may come from a transplant donor. V is TRBV7-2 and J is TRBJ1-5; 7 bases are a match to TRBD1. This CDR3 reads CASSLEGRGKNQPQHF. The CDR3 coding sequence is TGTGCCAGCAGCTTAGAGGGCAGGGGGAAAAATCAGCCCCAGCATTTT. Complete variable domain (other parts from reference TRBV7-2 and TRBJ1-5): GAGVSQSPSNKVTEKGKDVELRCDPISGHTALYWYRQSLGQGLEFLIYFQGNSAPDKSGLPSDRFSAERTGGSVSTLTIQRTQQEDSAVYLCASSLEGRGKNQPQHFGDGTRLSIL.